Sequencing of this T cell receptor (beta chain) was carried out in a study of Ad26.COV2.S vaccination and SARS-CoV-2 variants. General study points: Those who received the vaccine showed greater spike-specific TCR breadth than those given placebo. Vaccine recipients and placebo recipients showed similar non-spike TCR breadth.

Measured with immunoSEQ multiplex PCR; TCRdb has only the in-frame clones, and not every one. The sample lists 300,000 to 350,000 clones; roughly 90% were seen once. Concerning this clone: Its cognate antigen is unknown.

Treatment: 15 to 20 received Ad26.COV2.S at low or high dose, single or two shots; five or six received placebo; per-sample allocation not given. After the first vaccine or placebo injection, samples were drawn on day 63. Specimen: peripheral blood, collected in a trial of Ad26.COV2.S vaccine versus placebo. The clonotype was recovered from a person aged 18-60 years who received the Ad26.COV2.S COVID-19 vaccine or a placebo.

Written as DNA, the CDR3 is TGTGCCAGCAGCTTAGAAGAATACGGAGAAGCTTTCTTT. Encoded protein: CASSLEEYGEAFF. This chain connects TRBV7-9 to TRBJ1-1; D gene ambiguous. Per germline, CDR1 SEHNR and CDR2 FQNEAQ (reference sequence). V shed 1 base and J shed 8 bases, with 11 bases lying between them. The CDR3 runs 13 residues.